Presented here are 14 T cell receptor beta chains from one specimen sequenced in a study of shared clonotypes between healthy human individuals. The naive CD8 population came from CD45RO-negative cells selected for CCR7, without terminally differentiated effector memory CD45RA+ cells. Method: immunoSEQ multiplex PCR; TCRdb's copy keeps in-frame clones and lacks some. The sample has 2 million to 2.5 million clones; 93% are singletons. Sequencing was carried out using naive CD8+ T cells from PBMCs. The origin of the receptors is a man younger than 35 in good health. Some clones in this sample may be carry-over from other donors' samples.

The chain combines TRBV4-2 with TRBJ2-1; TRBD2 matches at 8 bases. With 1 base clipped from V and 7 bases from J, the junction kept 9 bases outside the gene matches. This CDR3 has 16 residues. Germline V gene sequence: CDR1 LGHNA, CDR2 YNFKEQ. In DNA, the CDR3 is TGTGCCAGCAGCCAAGCTCCGGGACTAGGGTGGAATGAGCAGTTCTTC. Translated, it gives CASSQAPGLGWNEQFF.

The chain recombines TRBV11-2 with TRBJ2-3, with D uncertain. V was trimmed by 1 base and J by 15 bases, leaving 20 bases between them. There are 14 residues in the CDR3. Germline V lookup: CDR1 SGHAT, CDR2 FQNNGV. The CDR3 loop reads CASSLVGSAAVGYF. In nucleotides, the CDR3 is TGTGCCAGCAGCTTAGTAGGGTCTGCGGCCGTCGGCTATTTT.

A remark on this clone: Other DNA sequences in the same sample also yield this CDR3. V usage is TRBV28 and J usage is TRBJ2-7; no firm D call. CDR3 length: 10 amino acids. V dropped 6 bases and J dropped 4 bases, with 4 bases sitting between them. Germline V CDR1 and CDR2: MDHEN, SYDVKM. CDR3: CASSHYEQYF. The CDR3 DNA reads as TGTGCCAGCAGCCATTACGAGCAGTACTTC. Full variable domain (rest looked up from reference TRBV28 and TRBJ2-7): DVKVTQSSRYLVKRTGEKVFLECVQDMDHENMFWYRQDPGLGLRLIYFSYDVKMKEKGDIPEGYSVSREKKERFSLILESASTNQTSMYLCASSHYEQYFGPGTRLTVT.

Worth noting for this clone: Other DNA sequences in this specimen translate into the identical CDR3. J is TRBJ2-7 and V is TRBV28, with unresolved D. This CDR3 contains 13 residues. Between the trimmed V and J ends, which lost 2 bases and 5 bases, there was a span of 10 bases. Germline CDR1 reads MDHEN; CDR2 reads SYDVKM. The CDR3 DNA follows: TGTGCCAGCAGTTTAGGTCAGGTGAACGAGCAGTACTTC. As protein: CASSLGQVNEQYF.

The V gene is TRBV2, the J gene TRBJ2-2; TRBD1 or TRBD2 may be the D gene (5 bases each). The V gene lost 3 bases and the J gene lost 5 bases, with 13 bases spanning the gap. The CDR3 consists of 15 residues. Germline CDR1 is SNHLY and CDR2 is FYNNEI. DNA for the CDR3: TGTGCCAGCAGTGAGAGCCGGGGCCTGACCGGGGAGCTGTTTTTT. This codes for CASSESRGLTGELFF.

The chain uses TRBV20-1 and TRBJ1-1; D ambiguous. The CDR3 has 11 amino acids. The V gene lost 0 bases and the J gene lost 7 bases, with 6 bases spanning the gap. Germline loops: CDR1 DFQATT, CDR2 SNEGSKA (reference sequence). The CDR3 sequence is CSAREEHEAFF. The CDR3 DNA sequence: TGCAGTGCTAGAGAGGAGCATGAAGCTTTCTTT.

In its sample, this clone was seen many times. The chain employs TRBV5-4 and TRBJ1-2, with D possibly TRBD1 on 5 matching bases. V was cut by 1 base and J by 0 bases, with 13 bases left in between. The CDR3 covers 16 residues. CDR1 SGHNT and CDR2 YYREEE come from the germline V gene (reference sequence). CDR3 protein: CASSLYPGGTNYGYTF. CDR3 nucleotide sequence: TGTGCCAGCAGCTTGTACCCGGGGGGAACTAACTATGGCTACACCTTC. The variable domain in full, with the rest retrieved from reference TRBV5-4 and TRBJ1-2, is ETGVTQSPTHLIKTRGQQVTLRCSSQSGHNTVSWYQQALGQGPQFIFQYYREEENGRGNFPPRFSGLQFPNYSSELNVNALELDDSALYLCASSLYPGGTNYGYTFGSGTRLTVV.

The chain employs TRBV6-1 and TRBJ2-7; 7 bases map to TRBD1. CDR3 length equals 13 residues. Germline V gene sequence: CDR1 MNHNS, CDR2 SASEGT. V was pared by 4 bases and J by 3 bases, with 3 bases of the junction left unmatched. The CDR3 loop reads CASSVSGGYEQYF. The CDR3 nucleotides read TGTGCCAGCAGTGTTTCAGGGGGCTACGAGCAGTACTTC.

The J gene is TRBJ1-1, the V gene TRBV29-1; 7 bases match TRBD1. Per the germline V gene, CDR1 is SQVTM and CDR2 is ANQGSEA. V shed 5 bases, J shed 1 base, and the junction held 4 bases outside the gene matches. This CDR3 has 13 amino acids. The CDR3 DNA follows: TGCAGCGTTTTCAGACAGGGGAACACTGAAGCTTTCTTT. Amino acid sequence: CSVFRQGNTEAFF.

The rearrangement links TRBV10-1 to TRBJ2-7; TRBD2 matches at 7 bases. Germline lookup yields CDR1 WNHNN and CDR2 SYGVQD (reference sequence). The CDR3 contains 14 residues. The V segment lost 4 bases and the J segment 5 bases; nucleotides outside the gene matches: 8. In DNA, the CDR3 is TGCGCCAGCAGTGGGGGGGGTCGGGATCACGAGCAGTACTTC. Amino acids: CASSGGGRDHEQYF.

The chain links TRBV7-9 to TRBJ2-7, with TRBD2 matching 9 bases. The length of the CDR3 is 16 residues. Trimming took 4 bases from V and 8 from J; bases not matched to a gene: 15. CDR1 is SEHNR and CDR2 is FQNEAQ in the germline V gene (reference sequence). DNA for the CDR3: TGTGCCAGCAGCTCCCGGGATAGCGGGAGCCCTCTGCAGCAGTACTTC. The encoded protein is CASSSRDSGSPLQQYF.

The chain recombines TRBV19 with TRBJ2-4; 7 bases match TRBD1. The CDR3 is 15 amino acids. The germline CDR1 and CDR2 sequences are LNHDA and SQIVND (reference sequence). Germline trimming cut 6 bases from V and 3 bases from J; bases unmatched to any gene: 8. CDR3 DNA: TGTGCCAGTAGGAAATTCCGGGACAGCAAAAACATTCAGTACTTC. It is translated as CASRKFRDSKNIQYF. Using reference TRBV19 and TRBJ2-4 for the parts outside the CDR3, the full variable domain is DGGITQSPKYLFRKEGQNVTLSCEQNLNHDAMYWYRQDPGQGLRLIYYSQIVNDFQKGDIAEGYSVSREKKESFPLTVTSAQKNPTAFYLCASRKFRDSKNIQYFGAGTRLSVL.

A remark on this clone: Other nucleotide sequences in the sample specify the same CDR3. This sequence joins TRBV27 and TRBJ2-7; D ambiguous. The CDR3 totals 13 residues. From germline, CDR1 is MNHEY and CDR2 SMNVEV (reference sequence). The V and J ends lost 2 bases and 3 bases respectively, with 8 bases between them. Here the CDR3 reads CASSLEVGYEQYF. The CDR3, as DNA: TGTGCCAGCAGTTTAGAGGTAGGCTACGAGCAGTACTTC.

This clone showed up just once. The chain has TRBV28 and TRBJ1-5, with 7 nucleotides matching TRBD1. V was pared by 6 bases and J by 12 bases, with 14 bases of the junction left unmatched. CDR1 MDHEN and CDR2 SYDVKM come from the germline V gene. CDR3 length: 14 residues. CDR3 region: CASRPHTGTVLQHF. For the CDR3, the DNA is TGTGCCAGCAGACCCCACACCGGGACAGTTCTCCAGCATTTT.